This TCR beta chain came from a study of response to subunit inactivated influenza vaccine. General study results and limits: Authors suggested few new T cells are recruited by each seasonal influenza vaccination.

The CDR3 runs to 16 residues. V shed 5 bases, J shed 3 bases, and the junction held 12 bases outside the gene matches. Germline CDR1 SGHAT, CDR2 FQNNGV. This clonotype was counted a few times. Antigen specificity is unknown. Via MiXCR, TCRdb re-called the RT-PCR reads, giving one row per CDR3 protein. Among over 150,000 distinct CDR3 sequences listed, approximately 8.7% were seen once. The J gene is TRBJ2-7, the V gene TRBV11-2, with 8 bases identical to TRBD2. The sequences come from non-naive T cells sorted from PBMCs, collected on the day of vaccination. This sequence originates from a man between 45 and 60 years old who received an inactivated influenza vaccine. In DNA, the CDR3 is TGTGCCAGCAGCCATACTTTAGCGGGATATAGCTACGAGCAGTACTTC. Its translation is CASSHTLAGYSYEQYF.